The 18 T cell receptor beta chains listed next were all sequenced from one sample in a study of blood T cells in healthy people across ages. Primed by a sample-barcoded 5' primer and a J-beta primer mix, a second PCR proceeded for about 7 to 11 cycles. From the 5' RACE reads, TCRdb called clonotypes with MiXCR, one entry per CDR3 protein. This repertoire shows roughly 570,000 distinct CDR3 sequences, approximately 27% found once; its top ten account for approximately 17%. Sequencing was carried out using blood. Source of these receptors: a woman aged 70 to 79 in good health.

A few counts support this clonotype. The V and J genes are TRBV24-1 and TRBJ2-1, with TRBD1 matching 7 bases. V lost 8 bases, J lost 0 bases, and 3 bases stayed unmatched. The CDR3 runs 14 residues. Germline V gene sequence: CDR1 KGHDR, CDR2 SFDVKD. DNA for the CDR3: TGTGCCACCACCTGGACAGGCTCCTACAATGAGCAGTTCTTC. It specifies CATTWTGSYNEQFF.

This chain connects TRBV11-2 to TRBJ2-5; 12 bases line up with TRBD2. The trim removed 3 bases at V and 5 bases at J, leaving 7 bases unmatched. This CDR3 region has 16 residues. Germline assignment: CDR1 SGHAT and CDR2 FQNNGV. This CDR3 reads CASSFLAGGLWETQYF. The CDR3 region has the DNA TGTGCCAGCAGCTTTCTAGCGGGGGGGCTGTGGGAGACCCAGTACTTC.

The chain uses TRBV6-2 or TRBV6-3 and TRBJ1-1; D is undetermined. The V end was cut by 0 bases, the J end by 5 bases, with 7 bases between. The germline V gene has CDR1 MNHEY and CDR2 SVGEGT. This CDR3 spans 13 amino acids. CDR3 in amino acids: CASSYSRQTEAFF. The DNA of the CDR3 is TGTGCCAGCAGTTACTCTCGACAAACTGAAGCTTTCTTT.

This sequence joins TRBV6-5 and TRBJ2-5; D is perhaps TRBD2 (6 bases). The V and J ends lost 10 bases and 1 base respectively, with 13 bases between them. Germline V CDR1 and CDR2: MNHEY, SVGAGI. The CDR3 is 13 residues long. This CDR3 reads CAIKKAGQETQYF. The CDR3 nucleotides read TGTGCCATCAAAAAAGCGGGCCAAGAGACCCAGTACTTC.

This clonotype has just a few counts. The rearrangement joins TRBV6-5 to TRBJ2-7; D gene unclear. Germline assignment: CDR1 MNHEY and CDR2 SVGAGI. Trimming pared 7 bases from V and 5 bases from J, leaving 21 bases between. CDR3 length: 15 residues. In DNA, the CDR3 is TGTGCCAGCACCGACCCCCTAGGACCAGACCACGAGCAGTACTTC. Its translation is CASTDPLGPDHEQYF.

The rearrangement links TRBV13 to TRBJ2-7; perhaps TRBD1 as D (5 bases). The CDR3 runs to 13 residues. Trimming cost V 4 bases and J 3 bases, with 10 bases left between them. Germline CDR1 is PRHDT and CDR2 is FYEKMQ (reference sequence). The CDR3 reads CASSSGPNYEQYF. CDR3 DNA sequence: TGTGCCAGCAGCTCAGGGCCGAACTACGAGCAGTACTTC.

This clonotype turned up a few times. V usage is TRBV6-2 or TRBV6-3 and J usage is TRBJ2-7, with a possible D match to TRBD1 (6 bases). Germline-derived CDR1 and CDR2 are MNHEY and SVGEGT. The CDR3 consists of 17 residues. Trimming left V 0 bases short and J 2 bases short, with 17 bases between. CDR3 region: CASSYSISGTTTYEQYF. CDR3 sequence (DNA): TGTGCCAGCAGTTACTCGATTTCTGGGACAACCACCTACGAGCAGTACTTC.

This sequence joins TRBV7-9 and TRBJ1-1, with D perhaps matching TRBD1 (5 bases). The V gene's germline CDR1 is SEHNR and CDR2 FQNEAQ (reference sequence). CDR3 size: 16 residues. V lost 8 bases, J lost 4 bases, and 23 bases lay in between. CDR3 in DNA: TGTGCCAGCGGCGACAGAGACAACCACATGAGCACTGAAGCTTTCTTT. Translated, it gives CASGDRDNHMSTEAFF.

This clonotype was counted at least ten times. This rearrangement joins TRBV7-2 to TRBJ1-4; D is undetermined. This CDR3 comprises 14 residues. Germline CDR1 and CDR2: SGHTA and FQGNSA. V dropped 4 bases and J dropped 8 bases, with 14 bases sitting between them. The chain's CDR3 is CASSSQTRGEKLFF. DNA for the CDR3: TGTGCCAGCAGCTCGCAGACCCGGGGAGAAAAACTGTTTTTT. Filled out from reference TRBV7-2 and TRBJ1-4, the complete variable domain reads GAGVSQSPSNKVTEKGKDVELRCDPISGHTALYWYRQSLGQGLEFLIYFQGNSAPDKSGLPSDRFSAERTGGSVSTLTIQRTQQEDSAVYLCASSSQTRGEKLFFGSGTQLSVL.

The V call is TRBV7-9, the J call TRBJ2-1, with D unclear. The J call may not be correct, given that the DNA end is closer to TRBJ2-7. The CDR3 spans 12 residues. Germline CDR1 SEHNR, CDR2 FQNEAQ (reference sequence). The CDR3 region has the DNA TGTGCCAGTGTGGACGTCTGGGCCGAGCAGTACTTC. It specifies CASVDVWAEQYF.

The chain has TRBV2 and TRBJ2-5; D call uncertain. Germline values: CDR1 SNHLY, CDR2 FYNNEI. Trimming stripped 4 bases from V and 0 bases from J, with 9 bases between. This CDR3 is built from 14 residues. The DNA for the CDR3 is TGTGCCAGCAGTGTTTCACAGTACCAAGAGACCCAGTACTTC. This translates into CASSVSQYQETQYF.

V and J are TRBV20-1 and TRBJ1-2; D gene unclear. The germline V gene encodes CDR1 DFQATT and CDR2 SNEGSKA (reference sequence). This CDR3 is built from 14 residues. Trimming pared 0 bases from V and 4 bases from J, leaving 12 bases between. The CDR3 here is CSARDLGQTYGYTF. The CDR3 bases are TGCAGTGCTAGAGATCTCGGGCAGACCTATGGCTACACCTTC.

This clonotype was observed many times. This sequence joins TRBV11-2 and TRBJ2-3, with D possibly being TRBD1 or TRBD2 (5 bases each). The CDR3 contains 16 residues. V was clipped by 3 bases and J by 4 bases, with 17 bases between them. Germline V lookup: CDR1 SGHAT, CDR2 FQNNGV. CDR3 in amino acids: CASSFQGDPIADTQYF. CDR3 nucleotide sequence: TGTGCCAGCAGCTTTCAAGGGGACCCTATCGCAGATACGCAGTATTTT.

J is TRBJ1-3 and V is TRBV12-3 or TRBV12-4; no firm D call. This CDR3 contains 12 residues. V lost 5 bases, J lost 7 bases, and 9 bases lay in between. CDR3 protein: CASSHTDNTIYF. The CDR3 DNA reads TGTGCCAGCAGTCACACTGATAACACCATATATTTT.

In this sample, this clonotype turned up a few times. This rearrangement joins TRBV7-9 to TRBJ1-1; 8 nucleotides match TRBD1. J gave up 11 bases and V 7 bases, and 12 bases lay outside the gene matches. Germline CDR1 SEHNR, CDR2 FQNEAQ (reference sequence). This CDR3 spans 13 amino acids. The CDR3 DNA is TGTGCCAGCACCCTCCCAACAGGGGGACCGGCTTTCTTT. It specifies CASTLPTGGPAFF.

This rearrangement joins TRBV10-3 to TRBJ1-1; D gene uncertain. There are 15 residues in the CDR3. Trimming took 4 bases from V and 0 from J, leaving 12 bases between them. Germline V gives CDR1 ENHRY, CDR2 SYGVKD. The CDR3 nucleotides read TGTGCCATCAGTGGGTCACGAAGTTTGAACACTGAAGCTTTCTTT. Its translation is CAISGSRSLNTEAFF.

CDR3 residues: CASSVTGAEQFF. As DNA, the CDR3 is TGTGCCAGCAGTGTAACAGGCGCTGAGCAGTTCTTC. The chain couples TRBV12-3 or TRBV12-4 to TRBJ2-5; the D gene is possibly TRBD1 (5 bases). The last part of the DNA fits TRBJ2-1 better; the J call may be wrong. This CDR3 contains 12 residues.

The J gene is TRBJ1-2, the V gene TRBV28, with D perhaps TRBD1 (6 bases). This CDR3 comprises 14 residues. The germline V gene has CDR1 MDHEN and CDR2 SYDVKM. Trimming took off 2 bases at V and 6 bases at J, with 13 bases between the two ends. This CDR3 reads CASSLSLGGNGYTF. DNA of the CDR3: TGTGCCAGCAGTTTAAGTTTAGGGGGGAATGGCTACACCTTC.